The T cell receptor (beta chain) described here comes from a study of Ad26.COV2.S vaccination and SARS-CoV-2 variants. Study summary: As a participant in COV1001, the donor was in the Ad26.COV2.S trial arm.

Treatment defined: some 20 received Ad26.COV2.S at low or high dose, single or two shots; roughly five received placebo; per-sample allocation not given. After the first vaccine or placebo injection, samples were drawn on day 63. This clone was detected only a few times. The CDR3 length is 14 residues. Germline CDR1 GTSNPN, CDR2 SVGIG (reference sequence). Trimming at V came to 5 bases and at J to 5 bases, leaving 6 bases not matched to a gene. TCRdb keeps only in-frame clones here, not all; method: immunoSEQ multiplex PCR. The sample has hundreds of thousands of clones; approximately 89% are singletons.

The TCR originated in a person between 18 and 65 years old who received the Ad26.COV2.S COVID-19 vaccine or a placebo. The material was peripheral blood, obtained in a trial of Ad26.COV2.S vaccine versus placebo. V and J are TRBV30 and TRBJ2-2, with 9 positions matching TRBD1. The CDR3 DNA follows: TGTGCCTGGGGTACAGGGGGCGCGACCGGGGAGCTGTTTTTT. It specifies CAWGTGGATGELFF.